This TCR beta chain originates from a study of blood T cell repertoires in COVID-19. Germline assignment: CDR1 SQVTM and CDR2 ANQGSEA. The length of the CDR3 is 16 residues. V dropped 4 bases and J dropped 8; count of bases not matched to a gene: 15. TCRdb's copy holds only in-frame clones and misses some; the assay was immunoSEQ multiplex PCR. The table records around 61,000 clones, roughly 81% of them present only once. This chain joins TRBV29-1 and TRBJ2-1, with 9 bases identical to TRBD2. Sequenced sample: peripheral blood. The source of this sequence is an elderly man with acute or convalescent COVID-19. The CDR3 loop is CSVVVGLAGYRDEQFF. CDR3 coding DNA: TGCAGCGTTGTAGTAGGGCTAGCGGGGTATCGGGATGAGCAGTTCTTC.